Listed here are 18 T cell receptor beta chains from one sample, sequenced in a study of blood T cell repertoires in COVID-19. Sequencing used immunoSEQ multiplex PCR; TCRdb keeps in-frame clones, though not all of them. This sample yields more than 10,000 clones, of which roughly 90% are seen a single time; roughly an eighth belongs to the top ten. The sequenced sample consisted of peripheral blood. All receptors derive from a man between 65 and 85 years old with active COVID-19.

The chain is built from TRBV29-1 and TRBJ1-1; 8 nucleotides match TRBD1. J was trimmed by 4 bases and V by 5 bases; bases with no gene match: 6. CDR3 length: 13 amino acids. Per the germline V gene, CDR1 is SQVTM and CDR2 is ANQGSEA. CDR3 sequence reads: CSVPRQGLTEAFF. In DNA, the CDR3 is TGCAGCGTTCCCAGACAGGGGCTCACTGAAGCTTTCTTT.

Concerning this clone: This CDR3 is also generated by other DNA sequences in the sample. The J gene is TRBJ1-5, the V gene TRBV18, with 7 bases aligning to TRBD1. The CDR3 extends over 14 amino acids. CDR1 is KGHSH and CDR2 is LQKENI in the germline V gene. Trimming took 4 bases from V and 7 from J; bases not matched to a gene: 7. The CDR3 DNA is TGTGCCAGCTCACAAGACAGGGCGTACCAGCCCCAGCATTTT. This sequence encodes CASSQDRAYQPQHF.

This CDR3 is CASTPDSETQYF. The CDR3 DNA is TGTGCCAGCACCCCGGACAGTGAGACCCAGTACTTC. The chain employs TRBV12-3 or TRBV12-4 and TRBJ2-5; maybe TRBD1 (6 bases). The CDR3 covers 12 residues. V was pared by 7 bases and J by 5 bases, with 11 bases between.

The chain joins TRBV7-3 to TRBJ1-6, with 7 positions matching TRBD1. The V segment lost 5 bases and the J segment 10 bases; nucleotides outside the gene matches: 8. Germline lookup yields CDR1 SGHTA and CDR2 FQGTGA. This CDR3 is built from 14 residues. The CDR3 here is CASSATGSLSPLHF. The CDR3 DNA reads TGTGCCAGCAGCGCGACAGGGTCCCTCTCACCCCTCCACTTT.

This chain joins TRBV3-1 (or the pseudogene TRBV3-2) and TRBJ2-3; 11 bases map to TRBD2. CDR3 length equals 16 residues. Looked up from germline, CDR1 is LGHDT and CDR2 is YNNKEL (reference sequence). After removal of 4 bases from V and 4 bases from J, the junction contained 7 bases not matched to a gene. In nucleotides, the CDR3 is TGTGCCAGCAGCCTCACTAGCGGGGGCGGGGCAGATACGCAGTATTTT. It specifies CASSLTSGGGADTQYF.

The CDR3 sequence: CASSYSATQETQYF. The CDR3 DNA sequence: TGTGCCAGCAGTTACTCGGCAACCCAAGAGACCCAGTACTTC. The chain joins TRBV6-5 to TRBJ2-5, with no clear D. The CDR3 has 14 residues. CDR1 and CDR2 from the germline V gene are MNHEY and SVGAGI. The ends were cut back, 0 bases at V and 1 base at J, with 6 bases in the middle.

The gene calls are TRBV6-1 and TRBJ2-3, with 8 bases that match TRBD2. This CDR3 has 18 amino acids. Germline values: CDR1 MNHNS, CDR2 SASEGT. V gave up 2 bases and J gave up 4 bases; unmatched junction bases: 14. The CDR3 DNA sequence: TGTGCCAGCAGTGAAAGGCCGGGGGGGGGAGGGCCACCAGATACGCAGTATTTT. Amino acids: CASSERPGGGGPPDTQYF.

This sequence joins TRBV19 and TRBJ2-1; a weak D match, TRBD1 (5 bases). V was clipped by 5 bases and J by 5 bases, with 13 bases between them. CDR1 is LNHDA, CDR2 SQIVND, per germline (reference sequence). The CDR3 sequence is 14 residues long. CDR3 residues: CASSQGTLNNEQFF. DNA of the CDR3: TGTGCCAGTAGTCAGGGTACCCTAAACAATGAGCAGTTCTTC.

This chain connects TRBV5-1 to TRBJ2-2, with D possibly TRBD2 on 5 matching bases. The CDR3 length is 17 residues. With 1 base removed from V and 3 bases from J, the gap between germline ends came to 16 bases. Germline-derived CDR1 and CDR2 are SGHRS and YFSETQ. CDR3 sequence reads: CASSLYSRGEHTGELFF. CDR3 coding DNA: TGCGCCAGCAGCTTGTACAGCCGGGGTGAGCACACCGGGGAGCTGTTTTTT.

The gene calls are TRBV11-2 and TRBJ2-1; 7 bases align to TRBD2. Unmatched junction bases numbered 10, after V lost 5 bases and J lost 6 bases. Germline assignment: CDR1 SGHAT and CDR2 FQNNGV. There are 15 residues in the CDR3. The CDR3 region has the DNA TGTGCCAGCAGCCCCATTCAGGGAGGGTCCAATGAGCAGTTCTTC. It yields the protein CASSPIQGGSNEQFF.

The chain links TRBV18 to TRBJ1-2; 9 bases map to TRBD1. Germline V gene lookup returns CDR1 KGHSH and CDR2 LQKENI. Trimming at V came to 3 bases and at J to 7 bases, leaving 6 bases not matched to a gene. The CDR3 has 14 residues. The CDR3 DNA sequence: TGTGCCAGCTCACCTCGGGACAGGGCGGGTGGCTACACCTTC. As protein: CASSPRDRAGGYTF.

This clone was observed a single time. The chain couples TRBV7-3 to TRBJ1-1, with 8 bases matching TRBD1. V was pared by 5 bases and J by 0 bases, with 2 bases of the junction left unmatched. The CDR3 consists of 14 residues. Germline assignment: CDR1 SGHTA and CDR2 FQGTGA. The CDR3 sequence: CASSRQGMNTEAFF. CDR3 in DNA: TGTGCCAGCAGCCGACAGGGGATGAACACTGAAGCTTTCTTT.

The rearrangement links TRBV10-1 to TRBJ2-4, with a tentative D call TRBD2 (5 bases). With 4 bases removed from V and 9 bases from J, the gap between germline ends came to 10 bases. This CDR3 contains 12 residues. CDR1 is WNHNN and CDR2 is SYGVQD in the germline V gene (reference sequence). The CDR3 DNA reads TGCGCCAGCAGTGTGAGGGATGGCATTCAGTACTTC. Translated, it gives CASSVRDGIQYF.

As DNA, the CDR3 is TGTGCCAGCAGTGAGCTAGCCCCTACCACAGATACGCAGTATTTT. It yields the protein CASSELAPTTDTQYF. This chain connects TRBV6-1 to TRBJ2-3; possibly TRBD2 for D (5 bases). Trimming shortened V by 3 bases and J by 2 bases, and 12 bases separated the two germline ends. Germline V gives CDR1 MNHNS, CDR2 SASEGT. This CDR3 region has 15 residues.

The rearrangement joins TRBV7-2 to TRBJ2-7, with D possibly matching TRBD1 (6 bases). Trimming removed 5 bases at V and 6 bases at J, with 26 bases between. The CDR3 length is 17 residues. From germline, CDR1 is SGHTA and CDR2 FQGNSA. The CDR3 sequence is CASSQGGASGTRAEQYF. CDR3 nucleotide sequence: TGTGCCAGCAGCCAAGGGGGAGCGTCTGGCACTCGGGCCGAGCAGTACTTC.

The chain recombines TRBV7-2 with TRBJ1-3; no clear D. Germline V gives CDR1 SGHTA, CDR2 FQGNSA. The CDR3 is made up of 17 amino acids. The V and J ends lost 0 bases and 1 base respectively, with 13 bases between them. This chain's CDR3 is CASSLASGSRSGNTIYF. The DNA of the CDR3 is TGTGCCAGCAGCTTAGCCTCTGGGAGCAGGTCTGGAAACACCATATATTTT.

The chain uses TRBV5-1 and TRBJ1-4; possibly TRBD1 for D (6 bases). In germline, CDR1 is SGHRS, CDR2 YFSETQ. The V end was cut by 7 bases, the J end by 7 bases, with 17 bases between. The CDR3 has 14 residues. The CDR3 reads CASGDDRLPEKLFF. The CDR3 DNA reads TGCGCCAGCGGAGATGACAGGCTTCCTGAAAAACTGTTTTTT. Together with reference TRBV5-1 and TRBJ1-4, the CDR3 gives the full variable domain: KAGVTQTPRYLIKTRGQQVTLSCSPISGHRSVSWYQQTPGQGLQFLFEYFSETQRNKGNFPGRFSGRQFSNSRSEMNVSTLELGDSALYLCASGDDRLPEKLFFGSGTQLSVL.

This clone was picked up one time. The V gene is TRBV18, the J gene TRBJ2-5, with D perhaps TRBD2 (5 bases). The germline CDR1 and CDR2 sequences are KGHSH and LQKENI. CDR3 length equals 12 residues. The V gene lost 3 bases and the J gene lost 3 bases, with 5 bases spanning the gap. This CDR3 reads CASSPREETQYF. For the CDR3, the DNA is TGTGCCAGCTCACCGCGGGAAGAGACCCAGTACTTC.